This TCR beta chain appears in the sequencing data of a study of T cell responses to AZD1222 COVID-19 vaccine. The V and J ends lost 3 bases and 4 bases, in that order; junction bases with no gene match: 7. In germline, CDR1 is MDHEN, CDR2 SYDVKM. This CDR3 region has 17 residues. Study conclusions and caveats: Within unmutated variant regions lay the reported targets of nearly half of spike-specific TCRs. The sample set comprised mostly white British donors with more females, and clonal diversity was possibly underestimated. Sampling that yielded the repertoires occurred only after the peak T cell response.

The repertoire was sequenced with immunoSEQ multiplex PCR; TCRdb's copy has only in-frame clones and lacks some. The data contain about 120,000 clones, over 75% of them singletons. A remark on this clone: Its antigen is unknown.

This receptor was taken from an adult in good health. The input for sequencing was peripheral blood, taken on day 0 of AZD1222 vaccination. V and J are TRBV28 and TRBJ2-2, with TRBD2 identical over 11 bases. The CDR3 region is CASSFIAGGRGTGELFF. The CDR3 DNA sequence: TGTGCCAGCAGTTTCATAGCGGGAGGGCGTGGCACCGGGGAGCTGTTTTTT.